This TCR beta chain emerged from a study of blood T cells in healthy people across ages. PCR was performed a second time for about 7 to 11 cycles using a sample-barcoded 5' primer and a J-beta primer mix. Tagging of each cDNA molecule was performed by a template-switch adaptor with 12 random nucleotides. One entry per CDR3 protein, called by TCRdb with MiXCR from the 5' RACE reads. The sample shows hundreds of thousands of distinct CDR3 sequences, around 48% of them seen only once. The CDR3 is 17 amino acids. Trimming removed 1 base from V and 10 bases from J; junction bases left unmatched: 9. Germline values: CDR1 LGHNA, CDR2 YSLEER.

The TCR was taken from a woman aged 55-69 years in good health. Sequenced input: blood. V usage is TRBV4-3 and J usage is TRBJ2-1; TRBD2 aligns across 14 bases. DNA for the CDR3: TGCGCCAGCAGCCAAGTCGCCGGGACTAGCGGGAGTGACGAGCAGTTCTTC. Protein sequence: CASSQVAGTSGSDEQFF.